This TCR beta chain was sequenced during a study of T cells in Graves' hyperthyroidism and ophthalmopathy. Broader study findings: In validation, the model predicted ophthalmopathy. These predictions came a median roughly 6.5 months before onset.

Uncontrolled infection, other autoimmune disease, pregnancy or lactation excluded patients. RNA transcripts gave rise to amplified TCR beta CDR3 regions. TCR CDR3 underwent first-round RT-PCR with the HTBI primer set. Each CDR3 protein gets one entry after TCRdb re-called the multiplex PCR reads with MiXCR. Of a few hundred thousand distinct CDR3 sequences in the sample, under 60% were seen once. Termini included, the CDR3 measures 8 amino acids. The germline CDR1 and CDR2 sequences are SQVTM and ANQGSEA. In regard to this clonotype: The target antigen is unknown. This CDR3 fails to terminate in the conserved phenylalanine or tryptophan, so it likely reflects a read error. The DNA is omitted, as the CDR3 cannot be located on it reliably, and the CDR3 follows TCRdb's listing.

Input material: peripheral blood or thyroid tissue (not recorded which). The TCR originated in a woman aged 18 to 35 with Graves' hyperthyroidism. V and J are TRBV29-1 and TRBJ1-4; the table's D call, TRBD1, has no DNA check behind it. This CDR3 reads CSLEQGAV.